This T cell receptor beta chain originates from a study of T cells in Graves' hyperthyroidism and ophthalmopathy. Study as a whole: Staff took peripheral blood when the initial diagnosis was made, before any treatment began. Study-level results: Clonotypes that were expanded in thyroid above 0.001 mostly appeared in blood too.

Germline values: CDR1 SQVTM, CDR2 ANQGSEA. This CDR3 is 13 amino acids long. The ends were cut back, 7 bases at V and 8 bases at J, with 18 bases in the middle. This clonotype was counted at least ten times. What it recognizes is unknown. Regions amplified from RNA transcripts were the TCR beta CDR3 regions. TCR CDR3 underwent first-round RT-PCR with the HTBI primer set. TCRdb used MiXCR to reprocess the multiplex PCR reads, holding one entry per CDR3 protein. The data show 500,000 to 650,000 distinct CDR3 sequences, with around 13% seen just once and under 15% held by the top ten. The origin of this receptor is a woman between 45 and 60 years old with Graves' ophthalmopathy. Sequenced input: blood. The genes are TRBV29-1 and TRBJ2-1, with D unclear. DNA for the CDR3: TGCAGCGGCCATCAACTACGACGGGATGAGCAGTTCTTC. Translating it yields CSGHQLRRDEQFF.